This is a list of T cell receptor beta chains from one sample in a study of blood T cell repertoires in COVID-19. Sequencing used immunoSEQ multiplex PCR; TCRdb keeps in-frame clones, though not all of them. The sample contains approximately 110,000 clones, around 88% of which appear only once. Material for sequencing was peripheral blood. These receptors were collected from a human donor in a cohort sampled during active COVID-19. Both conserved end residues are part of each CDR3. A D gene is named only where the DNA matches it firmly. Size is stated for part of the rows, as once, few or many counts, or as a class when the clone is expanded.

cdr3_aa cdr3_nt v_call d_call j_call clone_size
CASQRASGSNEQFF TGTGCCAGTCAACGGGCTAGCGGGTCCAATGAGCAGTTCTTC TRBV19 TRBD2 TRBJ2-1 NA
CASSLRGPNEQYF TGTGCCAGCAGTTTAAGGGGTCCCAACGAGCAGTACTTC TRBV12-3/TRBV12-4 NA TRBJ2-7 NA
CASSQAARGWSTEAFF TGTGCCAGCAGCCAAGCCGCCAGGGGCTGGAGCACTGAAGCTTTCTTT TRBV14 NA TRBJ1-1 NA
CASSLGAATTTYNEQFF TGTGCCAGCAGCTTGGGTGCGGCCACCACCACCTACAATGAGCAGTTCTTC TRBV5-4 NA TRBJ2-1 NA
CASSYFGTGEGSEAFF TGTGCCAGCAGTTACTTCGGGACAGGCGAAGGAAGTGAAGCTTTCTTT TRBV6-2/TRBV6-3 TRBD1 TRBJ1-1 NA
CASSPIGSGANVLTF TGTGCCAGCTCACCAATCGGGTCTGGGGCCAACGTCCTGACTTTC TRBV18 NA TRBJ2-6 NA
CASSYSRTETYEQYF TGTGCCAGCAGTTACTCTAGGACAGAAACCTACGAGCAGTACTTC TRBV6-5 NA TRBJ2-7 NA
CASSQEYEQLNTEAFF TGTGCCAGCAGCCAAGAATACGAACAGCTGAACACTGAAGCTTTCTTT TRBV14 NA TRBJ1-1 NA
CATSRDRGSTNEKLFF TGTGCCACCAGCAGAGATCGGGGGAGTACTAATGAAAAACTGTTTTTT TRBV15 NA TRBJ1-4 NA
CATSRGGDRAPYEQYF TGTGCCACCAGCAGAGGGGGGGACAGGGCCCCCTACGAGCAGTACTTC TRBV15 TRBD1 TRBJ2-7 NA
CASSYMTSGRTDTQYF TGTGCCAGCAGTTACATGACTAGCGGGAGGACAGATACGCAGTATTTT TRBV6-6 TRBD2 TRBJ2-3 NA
CASSFSRRGLAKNIQYF TGTGCCAGCAGTTTCAGCCGTCGGGGACTAGCCAAAAACATTCAGTACTTC TRBV28 NA TRBJ2-4 NA
CASSLRLAGASGANVLTF TGTGCCAGCAGCTTACGACTAGCGGGAGCCTCTGGGGCCAACGTCCTGACTTTC TRBV11-2 TRBD2 TRBJ2-6 once
CASSLQGYEQYF TGTGCCAGCAGCTTACAGGGCTACGAGCAGTACTTC TRBV7-9 NA TRBJ2-7 few
CASSSKSSGNNEQFF TGTGCCAGCAGTAGTAAGTCTAGCGGGAACAATGAGCAGTTCTTC TRBV2 TRBD2 TRBJ2-1 NA
CASSVWGTSATYEQYF TGTGCCAGCAGTGTTTGGGGGACTAGCGCCACCTACGAGCAGTACTTC TRBV6-1 TRBD2 TRBJ2-7 NA
CASSADRTGNTIYF TGTGCCAGCAGCGCCGACAGAACTGGAAACACCATATATTTT TRBV5-4 NA TRBJ1-3 NA
CASSLLPYQETQYF TGTGCCAGCAGTTTACTCCCGTACCAAGAGACCCAGTACTTC TRBV27 NA TRBJ2-5 NA
CASSSARDSRDTQYF TGTGCCAGCAGCTCAGCGCGGGACTCTAGAGATACGCAGTATTTT TRBV11-2 NA TRBJ2-3 NA
CASSLVSGSPLYEQYF TGTGCCAGCAGTTTAGTTAGCGGGAGCCCCTTATACGAGCAGTACTTC TRBV27 TRBD2 TRBJ2-7 NA